Listed below are T cell receptor beta chains from one sample, sequenced in a study of blood T cells in healthy people across ages. MiXCR was run by TCRdb on the 5' RACE reads, yielding one entry per CDR3 protein. The profile covers hundreds of thousands of distinct CDR3 sequences, with around 52% appearing a single time and roughly 12% taken by the ten largest. Material for sequencing was blood. The receptors come from a woman of 80 years or more in good health. The CDR3 runs from the conserved cysteine through the conserved F or W. A D gene is named only where the DNA matches it firmly. Not every row has a clone size; where given, it reads once, few, many or a size class.

j_call: TRBJ1-2; clone_size: many; d_call: NA; cdr3_length: 11; v_call: TRBV12-3/TRBV12-4; cdr3_nt: TGTGCCAGCGATCACAGGGATGGCTACACCTTC; cdr3_aa: CASDHRDGYTF
j_call: TRBJ2-3; clone_size: few; d_call: TRBD2; cdr3_length: 15; v_call: TRBV2; cdr3_nt: TGTGCCAGCACCCCTAGCGGGAGAGTCACAGATACGCAGTATTTT; cdr3_aa: CASTPSGRVTDTQYF
j_call: TRBJ2-5; clone_size: many; d_call: NA; cdr3_length: 11; v_call: TRBV20-1; cdr3_nt: TGCAGTGGAGCGCACCAAGAGACCCAGTACTTC; cdr3_aa: CSGAHQETQYF
j_call: TRBJ2-5; clone_size: NA; d_call: NA; cdr3_length: 15; v_call: TRBV18; cdr3_nt: TGTGCCAGCTCACAAACGGGACTTCCGCAAGAGACCCAGTACTTC; cdr3_aa: CASSQTGLPQETQYF
j_call: TRBJ2-1; clone_size: many; d_call: NA; cdr3_length: 14; v_call: TRBV18; cdr3_nt: TGTGCCAGTCACCTGAGTATTTCCTACAATGAGCAGTTCTTC; cdr3_aa: CASHLSISYNEQFF
j_call: TRBJ2-4; clone_size: many; d_call: NA; cdr3_length: 17; v_call: TRBV28; cdr3_nt: TGTGCCAGCAGTTTAGATCGGCAGGGCGGAACCAAAAACATTCAGTACTTC; cdr3_aa: CASSLDRQGGTKNIQYF
j_call: TRBJ2-1; clone_size: few; d_call: TRBD2; cdr3_length: 17; v_call: TRBV7-8; cdr3_nt: TGTGCCAGCAGCTTATATCCCAGCGGGAGAACCTACAATGAGCAGTTCTTC; cdr3_aa: CASSLYPSGRTYNEQFF
j_call: TRBJ2-2; clone_size: many; d_call: TRBD1; cdr3_length: 14; v_call: TRBV6-5; cdr3_nt: TGTGCCAGCATGCTCCGGGACAGGGCCGGGGAGCTGTTTTTT; cdr3_aa: CASMLRDRAGELFF
j_call: TRBJ2-5; clone_size: many; d_call: NA; cdr3_length: 14; v_call: TRBV20-1; cdr3_nt: TGCAGTGCTAGAGTTCCCGTACTGTGGGAGACCCAGTACTTC; cdr3_aa: CSARVPVLWETQYF
j_call: TRBJ1-2; clone_size: NA; d_call: NA; cdr3_length: 14; v_call: TRBV4-1; cdr3_nt: TGCGCCAGCAGCCAAGATCTGGTAAACTATGGCTACACCTTC; cdr3_aa: CASSQDLVNYGYTF
j_call: TRBJ2-6; clone_size: NA; d_call: NA; cdr3_length: 14; v_call: TRBV12-3/TRBV12-4; cdr3_nt: TGTGCCACCAAAAGACTAGCTGGGGCCAACGTCCTGACTTTC; cdr3_aa: CATKRLAGANVLTF
j_call: TRBJ1-2; clone_size: many; d_call: NA; cdr3_length: 12; v_call: TRBV7-9; cdr3_nt: TGTGCCAGCAGCGGATTTGTCTATGGCTACACCTTC; cdr3_aa: CASSGFVYGYTF
j_call: TRBJ2-2; clone_size: NA; d_call: NA; cdr3_length: 15; v_call: TRBV12-3/TRBV12-4; cdr3_nt: TGTGCCAGCAGTTTCGGCAGCCCGAACACCGGGGAGCTGTTTTTT; cdr3_aa: CASSFGSPNTGELFF
j_call: TRBJ2-5; clone_size: many; d_call: TRBD2; cdr3_length: 13; v_call: TRBV7-9; cdr3_nt: TGTGCCAGCAGCTTAGCGACTAGCGAGACCCAGTACTTC; cdr3_aa: CASSLATSETQYF
j_call: TRBJ2-4; clone_size: few; d_call: NA; cdr3_length: 14; v_call: TRBV6-6; cdr3_nt: TGTGCCAGCAGTTACGTGGATAGCTGGGTTCCACAGTACTTC; cdr3_aa: CASSYVDSWVPQYF
j_call: TRBJ1-1; clone_size: NA; d_call: TRBD1; cdr3_length: 15; v_call: TRBV7-9; cdr3_nt: TGTGCCAGCAGCTTAGCAGGACAGGGGGCGACTGAAGCTTTCTTT; cdr3_aa: CASSLAGQGATEAFF